The following is a T cell receptor delta chain sequence with its context. TCRdb reanalysed the reads via CATT. Here the sample spans more than 9,000 delta-chain clones, approximately 10% being singletons. The data were taken from a study of gamma-delta chains in newborns, infants, children. Looking at the study overall: Polyclonal expansion of innate γδ T cells after birth follows microbial exposure.

The germline V gene encodes CDR1 NSMFDY and CDR2 ISSIKDK. The CDR3 extends over 16 amino acids. The ends lost 0 bases at V and 0 bases at J; junction bases unmatched: 3. V is TRAV29/DV5 and J is TRDJ2; 9 positions match TRDD3. Sequenced sample: blood. The clonotype originates from a child who was a newborn, infant or young child, either healthy, febrile or measles-vaccinated (not recorded which). This chain's CDR3 is CAASAYWGTLTAQLFF. The CDR3 DNA follows: TGTGCAGCAAGCGCGTACTGGGGGACTTTGACAGCACAACTCTTCTTT.